The rows below give T cell receptor beta chains drawn from one sample of a study of T cell responses to AZD1222 COVID-19 vaccine. Assay: immunoSEQ multiplex PCR; the TCRdb copy retains only in-frame clones and omits some. The data hold under 150,000 clones, with approximately 86% observed a single time. Sample: peripheral blood, taken 28 days after the second AZD1222 dose. These receptor sequences come from an adult who received the AZD1222 COVID-19 vaccine. Each CDR3 is given with its conserved first and last residue. The D gene is left open where the match is weak. Some rows mark clone size as missing; the rest say once, few, many or name a class of expanded clone.

d_gene: .
j_gene: TRBJ1-1
abundance: .
v_gene: TRBV7-3
CDR3nt: TGTGCCAGCAGCTTAGCGGCCTCGGCTGAAGCTTTCTTT
CDR3aa: CASSLAASAEAFF

d_gene: TRBD1
j_gene: TRBJ1-2
abundance: .
v_gene: TRBV18
CDR3nt: TGTGCCAGCTCACCTCGGGAGACAGGGGGCTATGGCTACACCTTC
CDR3aa: CASSPRETGGYGYTF

d_gene: .
j_gene: TRBJ1-4
abundance: .
v_gene: TRBV18
CDR3nt: TGTGCCAGCTCACCCCCGGGACGGCCTAATGAAAAACTGTTTTTT
CDR3aa: CASSPPGRPNEKLFF

d_gene: .
j_gene: TRBJ1-4
abundance: .
v_gene: TRBV19
CDR3nt: TGTGCCAGTAGTGCCGGGGGCGCGGCTAATGAAAAACTGTTTTTT
CDR3aa: CASSAGGAANEKLFF

d_gene: .
j_gene: TRBJ1-4
abundance: .
v_gene: TRBV5-5
CDR3nt: TGTGCCAGCAGCTTCCAAGGGGAAAAACTGTTTTTT
CDR3aa: CASSFQGEKLFF

d_gene: .
j_gene: TRBJ1-2
abundance: .
v_gene: TRBV4-3
CDR3nt: TGCGCCAGCAGCCAAAACCGAATTACAAGGGGTGGCTACACCTTC
CDR3aa: CASSQNRITRGGYTF

d_gene: .
j_gene: TRBJ1-4
abundance: once
v_gene: TRBV6-7
CDR3nt: TGTGCCAGCAGTCGACCCAGCACTAATGAAAAACTGTTTTTT
CDR3aa: CASSRPSTNEKLFF

d_gene: .
j_gene: TRBJ2-5
abundance: .
v_gene: TRBV7-3
CDR3nt: TGTGCCAGCAGCTTGGGCAGGGGAGAGACCCAGTACTTC
CDR3aa: CASSLGRGETQYF

d_gene: .
j_gene: TRBJ1-1
abundance: .
v_gene: TRBV30
CDR3nt: TGTGCCTGGAGTCTTGCACTTTGGACTGAAGCTTTCTTT
CDR3aa: CAWSLALWTEAFF

d_gene: .
j_gene: TRBJ1-5
abundance: .
v_gene: TRBV19
CDR3nt: TGTGCCAGTAGTCTCACCGGGGGCAATCAGCCCCAGCATTTT
CDR3aa: CASSLTGGNQPQHF

d_gene: TRBD1
j_gene: TRBJ2-1
abundance: .
v_gene: TRBV5-1
CDR3nt: TGCGCCAGCAGGTTGACAGGGGAGACCTACAATGAGCAGTTCTTC
CDR3aa: CASRLTGETYNEQFF

d_gene: .
j_gene: TRBJ1-1
abundance: .
v_gene: TRBV28
CDR3nt: TGTGCCAGCAGTTCCCCCGGGGTTTTGAAAACTGAAGCTTTCTTT
CDR3aa: CASSSPGVLKTEAFF

d_gene: .
j_gene: TRBJ2-5
abundance: .
v_gene: TRBV6-2/TRBV6-3
CDR3nt: TGTGCCAGCAGTTACCAGCAAGAGACCCAGTACTTC
CDR3aa: CASSYQQETQYF

d_gene: .
j_gene: TRBJ1-2
abundance: .
v_gene: TRBV7-2
CDR3nt: TGTGCCAGCAGCTTAGAAGTTACCGCTAACTATGGCTACACCTTC
CDR3aa: CASSLEVTANYGYTF

d_gene: .
j_gene: TRBJ2-1
abundance: .
v_gene: TRBV6-5
CDR3nt: TGTGCCAGCAGCCCAACCCTCAGCGGGGAGCAGTTCTTC
CDR3aa: CASSPTLSGEQFF

d_gene: .
j_gene: TRBJ1-4
abundance: once
v_gene: TRBV5-4
CDR3nt: TGTGCCAGCAGCCAGCCAGGGGTTAATGAAAAACTGTTTTTT
CDR3aa: CASSQPGVNEKLFF

d_gene: .
j_gene: TRBJ1-1
abundance: .
v_gene: TRBV5-1
CDR3nt: TGCGCCAGCAGCTTGGTGGTGGGGAACACTGAAGCTTTCTTT
CDR3aa: CASSLVVGNTEAFF

d_gene: .
j_gene: TRBJ2-5
abundance: .
v_gene: TRBV12-3/TRBV12-4
CDR3nt: TGTGCCAGCAGTTTTTCCTGGGGAGAGACCCAGTACTTC
CDR3aa: CASSFSWGETQYF

d_gene: .
j_gene: TRBJ1-6
abundance: .
v_gene: TRBV28
CDR3nt: TGTGCCAGCAGTTTATCGTCAGGGGTAGAGTCACCCCTCCACTTT
CDR3aa: CASSLSSGVESPLHF

d_gene: .
j_gene: TRBJ2-7
abundance: .
v_gene: TRBV7-2
CDR3nt: TGTGCCAGCAGCCACGACAGAGCCTACGAGCAGTACTTC
CDR3aa: CASSHDRAYEQYF

d_gene: .
j_gene: TRBJ1-3
abundance: few
v_gene: TRBV6-2/TRBV6-3
CDR3nt: TGTGCCAGCAGTTACTTGGACGGCCGCTACTCTGGAAACACCATATATTTT
CDR3aa: CASSYLDGRYSGNTIYF

d_gene: .
j_gene: TRBJ1-1
abundance: .
v_gene: TRBV19
CDR3nt: TGTGCCAGTAGTATAGCCGGGACGGTGAACACTGAAGCTTTCTTT
CDR3aa: CASSIAGTVNTEAFF

d_gene: .
j_gene: TRBJ1-4
abundance: .
v_gene: TRBV5-1
CDR3nt: TGCGCCAGCAGCGAGAGCAGGGCTAATGAAAAACTGTTTTTT
CDR3aa: CASSESRANEKLFF

d_gene: .
j_gene: TRBJ1-5
abundance: .
v_gene: TRBV7-6
CDR3nt: TGTGCCAGCAGCTTAGAACGGGGGGATCAGCCCCAGCATTTT
CDR3aa: CASSLERGDQPQHF

d_gene: TRBD2
j_gene: TRBJ2-5
abundance: .
v_gene: TRBV7-7
CDR3nt: TGTGCCAGCTCGGCTAGCGGGGGCGGGGAGACCCAGTACTTC
CDR3aa: CASSASGGGETQYF

d_gene: .
j_gene: TRBJ1-1
abundance: .
v_gene: TRBV10-2
CDR3nt: TGCGCCAGTAGGACCCTTACTACAATGAACACTGAAGCTTTCTTT
CDR3aa: CASRTLTTMNTEAFF

d_gene: .
j_gene: TRBJ1-6
abundance: .
v_gene: TRBV4-2
CDR3nt: TGTGCCAGCAGCCAAGATTGGGAGCGCCGTTCACCCCTCCACTTT
CDR3aa: CASSQDWERRSPLHF

d_gene: .
j_gene: TRBJ1-5
abundance: .
v_gene: TRBV18
CDR3nt: TGTGCCAGCTCCCTGACAGATTCCCCCAATCAGCCCCAGCATTTT
CDR3aa: CASSLTDSPNQPQHF

d_gene: .
j_gene: TRBJ2-1
abundance: .
v_gene: TRBV5-1
CDR3nt: TGCGCCAGCAGCTTGTCGGGGCAGCCTCGGGGGGAGCAGTTCTTC
CDR3aa: CASSLSGQPRGEQFF

d_gene: .
j_gene: TRBJ2-7
abundance: .
v_gene: TRBV7-9
CDR3nt: TGTGCCAGCAGCCCCCTATCACCGGGACATCTCGCCTACGAGCAGTACTTC
CDR3aa: CASSPLSPGHLAYEQYF

d_gene: .
j_gene: TRBJ1-1
abundance: .
v_gene: TRBV11-1
CDR3nt: TGTGCCAGCAGCTCTGCCGACAAGGGTTTTGCTGAAGCTTTCTTT
CDR3aa: CASSSADKGFAEAFF

d_gene: .
j_gene: TRBJ2-1
abundance: .
v_gene: TRBV7-9
CDR3nt: TGTGCCAGCAGCTTCCGCGGGGTGGGGCCACCCGGCGAGCAGTTCTTC
CDR3aa: CASSFRGVGPPGEQFF

d_gene: TRBD1
j_gene: TRBJ2-7
abundance: .
v_gene: TRBV19
CDR3nt: TGTGCCAGTAGTCCCAGACAGGGAGTCTCCCCCTACGAGCAGTACTTC
CDR3aa: CASSPRQGVSPYEQYF

d_gene: .
j_gene: TRBJ1-2
abundance: .
v_gene: TRBV29-1
CDR3nt: TGCAGCGTTGCGGGGGCTGGTGGCTACACCTTC
CDR3aa: CSVAGAGGYTF

d_gene: TRBD1
j_gene: TRBJ1-1
abundance: .
v_gene: TRBV29-1
CDR3nt: TGCAGCGTATCAGGGGGCTGGACTGAAGCTTTCTTT
CDR3aa: CSVSGGWTEAFF

d_gene: .
j_gene: TRBJ2-2
abundance: .
v_gene: TRBV9
CDR3nt: TGTGCCAGCAGGCCCCTCGGCGCCGGGGAGCTGTTTTTT
CDR3aa: CASRPLGAGELFF

d_gene: TRBD1
j_gene: TRBJ1-2
abundance: .
v_gene: TRBV6-1
CDR3nt: TGTGCCAGCAGTGAGCGACAGGGGCCTAACTATGGCTACACCTTC
CDR3aa: CASSERQGPNYGYTF

d_gene: .
j_gene: TRBJ1-1
abundance: .
v_gene: TRBV30
CDR3nt: TGTGCCTACGAAGCGTTGGCCCACACTGAAGCTTTCTTT
CDR3aa: CAYEALAHTEAFF

d_gene: .
j_gene: TRBJ1-2
abundance: .
v_gene: TRBV29-1
CDR3nt: TGCAGCGTTGAACAGCCCAGGGGCGAGAAGAATGGCTACACCTTC
CDR3aa: CSVEQPRGEKNGYTF

d_gene: TRBD1
j_gene: TRBJ1-2
abundance: .
v_gene: TRBV2
CDR3nt: TGTGCCAGCAATGCAGGGGGCAGAAGCTATGGCTACACCTTC
CDR3aa: CASNAGGRSYGYTF

d_gene: .
j_gene: TRBJ2-5
abundance: .
v_gene: TRBV24-1
CDR3nt: TGTGCCACCAGTGTAGGACAGCAAGAGACCCAGTACTTC
CDR3aa: CATSVGQQETQYF

d_gene: TRBD1
j_gene: TRBJ2-7
abundance: .
v_gene: TRBV13
CDR3nt: TGTGCCAGCAGCTTAACGGGACAGCCCTACGAGCAGTACTTC
CDR3aa: CASSLTGQPYEQYF

d_gene: .
j_gene: TRBJ1-5
abundance: .
v_gene: TRBV6-2/TRBV6-3
CDR3nt: TGTGCCAGCAGCCTCATGTTTGGGCCCCAGCATTTT
CDR3aa: CASSLMFGPQHF

d_gene: TRBD2
j_gene: TRBJ2-2
abundance: .
v_gene: TRBV7-3
CDR3nt: TGTGCCAGCAGCCGACTAGCGGGGACTAACACCGGGGAGCTGTTTTTT
CDR3aa: CASSRLAGTNTGELFF

d_gene: TRBD1
j_gene: TRBJ2-1
abundance: .
v_gene: TRBV29-1
CDR3nt: TGCAGCGCCATGGACAGGCCCACCTACAATGAGCAGTTCTTC
CDR3aa: CSAMDRPTYNEQFF

d_gene: .
j_gene: TRBJ1-2
abundance: .
v_gene: TRBV27
CDR3nt: TGTGCCAGCAGTTTTCGACAGGCACCCTATGGCTACACCTTC
CDR3aa: CASSFRQAPYGYTF

d_gene: .
j_gene: TRBJ2-5
abundance: .
v_gene: TRBV6-5
CDR3nt: TGTGCCAGCAGTATGGTGGGAGAGACCCAGTACTTC
CDR3aa: CASSMVGETQYF

d_gene: TRBD1
j_gene: TRBJ2-7
abundance: few
v_gene: TRBV2
CDR3nt: TGTGCCAGCAGCCCCGTGGACAGGCACTCCTACGAGCAGTACTTC
CDR3aa: CASSPVDRHSYEQYF

d_gene: .
j_gene: TRBJ1-5
abundance: .
v_gene: TRBV5-5
CDR3nt: TGTGCCAGCAGTTTGACCGGAACCGGGCCTGGCAATCAGCCCCAGCATTTT
CDR3aa: CASSLTGTGPGNQPQHF

d_gene: TRBD1
j_gene: TRBJ1-2
abundance: once
v_gene: TRBV7-2
CDR3nt: TGTGCCAGCAGCTACCCGGAGGGCAGGGGGTTTGGCTACACCTTC
CDR3aa: CASSYPEGRGFGYTF

d_gene: .
j_gene: TRBJ2-3
abundance: .
v_gene: TRBV7-2
CDR3nt: TGTGCCAGCAGCTTAGCCCTAGAGGGCACAGATACGCAGTATTTT
CDR3aa: CASSLALEGTDTQYF

d_gene: TRBD1
j_gene: TRBJ1-3
abundance: .
v_gene: TRBV5-6
CDR3nt: TGTGCCAGCAGCTTCGACAGGGCTTCAAACACCATATATTTT
CDR3aa: CASSFDRASNTIYF

d_gene: .
j_gene: TRBJ1-1
abundance: .
v_gene: TRBV7-8
CDR3nt: TGTGCCAGCAGACCCCCCGGGGCGAACACTGAAGCTTTCTTT
CDR3aa: CASRPPGANTEAFF

d_gene: .
j_gene: TRBJ2-3
abundance: few
v_gene: TRBV6-5
CDR3nt: TGTGCCAGCAGTCTTGACTACTTAGTGGGGGATACGCAGTATTTT
CDR3aa: CASSLDYLVGDTQYF

d_gene: .
j_gene: TRBJ1-5
abundance: .
v_gene: TRBV4-1
CDR3nt: TGCGCCAGCAGCCAAGCAGATCCGGATCAGCCCCAGCATTTT
CDR3aa: CASSQADPDQPQHF

d_gene: .
j_gene: TRBJ1-2
abundance: .
v_gene: TRBV7-9
CDR3nt: TGTGCCAGCAGCTTAGAGGGTTTGGGTGGCTACACCTTC
CDR3aa: CASSLEGLGGYTF

d_gene: .
j_gene: TRBJ1-1
abundance: few
v_gene: TRBV5-1
CDR3nt: TGCGCCAGCAGCTTGGCATGGGGGAATACTGAAGCTTTCTTT
CDR3aa: CASSLAWGNTEAFF

d_gene: .
j_gene: TRBJ1-3
abundance: .
v_gene: TRBV29-1
CDR3nt: TGCAGCGGAACAGGGCCCTCTGGAAACACCATATATTTT
CDR3aa: CSGTGPSGNTIYF